The entry below describes one T cell receptor beta chain. TCRdb keeps only in-frame clones here, not all; method: immunoSEQ multiplex PCR. The data hold about 300,000 clones, with 84% observed a single time. The sample is drawn from a study of blood T cell repertoires in COVID-19. Background on the study: Sites across the United States, Italy and Spain contributed samples from acute and convalescent COVID-19.

This CDR3 is 15 amino acids long. The V end was cut by 4 bases, the J end by 1 base, with 13 bases between. Germline assignment: CDR1 SGHDT and CDR2 YYEEEE. The V and J genes are TRBV5-6 and TRBJ2-3; D might be TRBD2 (6 bases). This sequence originates from a human donor with COVID-19, enrolled during active disease. The donor label of this sample is uncertain. Sequencing used peripheral blood. The DNA of the CDR3 is TGTGCCAGCAGCCCCCTAACGGGAGGCACAGATACGCAGTATTTT. This encodes CASSPLTGGTDTQYF.